The 8 T cell receptor beta chains below come from one sample, sequenced in a study of OX40 agonist ivuxolimab in advanced cancers. Preparation of the library involved the immunoSEQ multiplex PCR assay. TCRdb obtained this table from immuneACCESS and retained in-frame rearrangements with V and J assigned. These tables miss some clones; where compared with another copy, unresolved V genes account for less than half of the shortfall, and the remainder is unexplained. This sample has some 45,000 clones in its table, and over 65% of those were observed once. The ten largest account for 20% to 25% of the sample. The starting material was CD4+ or CD8+ T cells sorted from blood, obtained in a trial of the OX40 agonist ivuxolimab. Receptor source: an adult with an advanced solid tumor such as melanoma, head and neck, liver or kidney cancer.

This clone was detected only a few times. The chain combines TRBV7-8 with TRBJ1-6, with unresolved D. CDR1 is SGHVS, CDR2 FQNEAQ, per germline. V was clipped by 3 bases and J by 7 bases, with 13 bases between them. The CDR3 extends over 15 amino acids. The CDR3 bases are TGTGCCAGCAGCTTCGCCGGAGGCACCAATTCACCCCTCCACTTT. Residues: CASSFAGGTNSPLHF. Filled out from reference TRBV7-8 and TRBJ1-6, the complete variable domain reads GAGVSQSPRYKVAKRGQDVALRCDPISGHVSLFWYQQALGQGPEFLTYFQNEAQLDKSGLPSDRFFAERPEGSVSTLKIQRTQQEDSAVYLCASSFAGGTNSPLHFGNGTRLTVT.

The rearrangement joins TRBV6-5 to TRBJ1-2, with 7 nucleotides matching TRBD1. The CDR3 is 13 residues long. Germline V gene lookup returns CDR1 MNHEY and CDR2 SVGAGI. Trimming at V came to 5 bases and at J to 6 bases, leaving 6 bases not matched to a gene. The CDR3 region is CASSLGTAHGYTF. CDR3 bases: TGTGCCAGCAGTCTCGGGACAGCTCATGGCTACACCTTC.

This clone occurred once. The chain employs TRBV7-2 and TRBJ2-5, with a weak D call TRBD2 (5 bases). Trimming shortened V by 5 bases and J by 5 bases, and 18 bases separated the two germline ends. Germline V gene lookup returns CDR1 SGHTA and CDR2 FQGNSA. The CDR3 runs to 15 residues. Here the CDR3 DNA reads TGTGCCAGCAGCCGAAGCGGCATGGGTTCGGAGACCCAGTACTTC. Translation gives CASSRSGMGSETQYF.

The rearrangement uses TRBV11-1 and TRBJ2-5; D is unclear. The CDR3 spans 14 residues. Trimming took off 5 bases at V and 2 bases at J, with 12 bases between the two ends. From germline, CDR1 is SGHAT and CDR2 FQDESV (reference sequence). The DNA for the CDR3 is TGTGCCAGCAGCGGAAGAACCGATCAAGAGACCCAGTACTTC. Protein: CASSGRTDQETQYF. Full variable domain (remainder filled in from reference TRBV11-1 and TRBJ2-5): EAEVAQSPRYKITEKSQAVAFWCDPISGHATLYWYRQILGQGPELLVQFQDESVVDDSQLPKDRFSAERLKGVDSTLKIQPAELGDSAMYLCASSGRTDQETQYFGPGTRLLVL.

The V call is TRBV7-9, the J call TRBJ1-2; no definite D call. In germline, CDR1 is SEHNR, CDR2 FQNEAQ (reference sequence). The V and J ends lost 2 bases and 8 bases respectively, with 21 bases between them. CDR3 length: 16 residues. CDR3 residues: CASSLMAAGGVKGYTF. CDR3 in DNA: TGTGCCAGCAGCTTAATGGCAGCCGGTGGTGTAAAGGGCTACACCTTC. Full variable domain (outside the CDR3, taken from reference TRBV7-9 and TRBJ1-2): DTGVSQNPRHKITKRGQNVTFRCDPISEHNRLYWYRQTLGQGPEFLTYFQNEAQLEKSRLLSDRFSAERPKGSFSTLEIQRTEQGDSAMYLCASSLMAAGGVKGYTFGSGTRLTVV.

The chain is built from TRBV27 and TRBJ2-7; a weak D match, TRBD1 (6 bases). Germline-derived CDR1 and CDR2 are MNHEY and SMNVEV (reference sequence). V was trimmed by 2 bases and J by 5 bases, leaving 13 bases between them. CDR3 size: 14 residues. CDR3 nucleotide sequence: TGTGCCAGCAGTTTAGTTAGGGGGTTAGACGAGCAGTACTTC. This gives the protein CASSLVRGLDEQYF.

The chain recombines TRBV4-1 with TRBJ2-3, with 11 bases fitting TRBD2. V trimming: 1 base; J trimming: 0 bases; junction bases outside the gene matches: 9. This CDR3 spans 19 amino acids. Germline V gene lookup returns CDR1 MGHRA and CDR2 YSYEKL. The CDR3: CASSQALAGAVFSTDTQYF. As DNA, the CDR3 is TGCGCCAGCAGCCAAGCACTAGCGGGGGCCGTATTTAGCACAGATACGCAGTATTTT.

The rearrangement uses TRBV7-2 and TRBJ1-4; D not certain. CDR3 length equals 13 residues. Germline CDR1 SGHTA, CDR2 FQGNSA. Trimming shortened V by 5 bases and J by 5 bases, and 9 bases separated the two germline ends. CDR3 sequence (DNA): TGTGCCAGCAGCACGCGAGCAAATGAAAAACTGTTTTTT. Its protein product is CASSTRANEKLFF.